Here is one T cell receptor (beta chain) with its context. Original processing methods: Reference gene primers were amplified, and this amplification served to estimate nucleated cell counts. The protocol was immunoSEQ multiplex PCR, while the TCRdb copy is restricted to in-frame clones and leaves out a portion. V and J calls and clone size are those listed in that table; D and trimming were worked out from the DNA. The sample carries about 240,000 clones, around 84% recorded once. This sample was included in a study of blood T cell repertoires in COVID-19. Deletions cut 4 bases from V and 1 base from J, with 14 bases between. This CDR3 spans 16 amino acids. The germline gives CDR1 SGHNT, CDR2 YYREEE (reference sequence).

This receptor was taken from a woman aged 18-29 years with acute or convalescent COVID-19. Sequencing was done on a sample of peripheral blood. The V gene is TRBV5-4, the J gene TRBJ2-2; D uncertain. CDR3 in amino acids: CASSGGRYRNTGELFF. The CDR3 DNA sequence: TGTGCCAGCAGCGGTGGGCGTTACAGGAACACCGGGGAGCTGTTTTTT.